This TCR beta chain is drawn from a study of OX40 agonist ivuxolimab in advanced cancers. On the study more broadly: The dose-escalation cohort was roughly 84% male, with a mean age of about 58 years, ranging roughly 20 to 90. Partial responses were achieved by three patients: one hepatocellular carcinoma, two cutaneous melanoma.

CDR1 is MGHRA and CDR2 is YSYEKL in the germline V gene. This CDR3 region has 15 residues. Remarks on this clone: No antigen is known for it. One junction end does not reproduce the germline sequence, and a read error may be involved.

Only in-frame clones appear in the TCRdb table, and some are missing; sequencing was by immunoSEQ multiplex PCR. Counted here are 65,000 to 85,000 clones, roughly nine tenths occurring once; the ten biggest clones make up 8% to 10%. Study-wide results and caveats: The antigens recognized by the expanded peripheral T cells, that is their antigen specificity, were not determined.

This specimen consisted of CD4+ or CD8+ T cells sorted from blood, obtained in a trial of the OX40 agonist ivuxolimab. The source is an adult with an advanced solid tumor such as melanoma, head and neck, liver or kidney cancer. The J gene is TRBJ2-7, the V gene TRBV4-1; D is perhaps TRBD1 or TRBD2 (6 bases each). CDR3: CTSSQGRWGANEQYF. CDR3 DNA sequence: TGCACCAGCAGCCAAGGGAGGTGGGGGGCCAACGAGCAGTACTTC.